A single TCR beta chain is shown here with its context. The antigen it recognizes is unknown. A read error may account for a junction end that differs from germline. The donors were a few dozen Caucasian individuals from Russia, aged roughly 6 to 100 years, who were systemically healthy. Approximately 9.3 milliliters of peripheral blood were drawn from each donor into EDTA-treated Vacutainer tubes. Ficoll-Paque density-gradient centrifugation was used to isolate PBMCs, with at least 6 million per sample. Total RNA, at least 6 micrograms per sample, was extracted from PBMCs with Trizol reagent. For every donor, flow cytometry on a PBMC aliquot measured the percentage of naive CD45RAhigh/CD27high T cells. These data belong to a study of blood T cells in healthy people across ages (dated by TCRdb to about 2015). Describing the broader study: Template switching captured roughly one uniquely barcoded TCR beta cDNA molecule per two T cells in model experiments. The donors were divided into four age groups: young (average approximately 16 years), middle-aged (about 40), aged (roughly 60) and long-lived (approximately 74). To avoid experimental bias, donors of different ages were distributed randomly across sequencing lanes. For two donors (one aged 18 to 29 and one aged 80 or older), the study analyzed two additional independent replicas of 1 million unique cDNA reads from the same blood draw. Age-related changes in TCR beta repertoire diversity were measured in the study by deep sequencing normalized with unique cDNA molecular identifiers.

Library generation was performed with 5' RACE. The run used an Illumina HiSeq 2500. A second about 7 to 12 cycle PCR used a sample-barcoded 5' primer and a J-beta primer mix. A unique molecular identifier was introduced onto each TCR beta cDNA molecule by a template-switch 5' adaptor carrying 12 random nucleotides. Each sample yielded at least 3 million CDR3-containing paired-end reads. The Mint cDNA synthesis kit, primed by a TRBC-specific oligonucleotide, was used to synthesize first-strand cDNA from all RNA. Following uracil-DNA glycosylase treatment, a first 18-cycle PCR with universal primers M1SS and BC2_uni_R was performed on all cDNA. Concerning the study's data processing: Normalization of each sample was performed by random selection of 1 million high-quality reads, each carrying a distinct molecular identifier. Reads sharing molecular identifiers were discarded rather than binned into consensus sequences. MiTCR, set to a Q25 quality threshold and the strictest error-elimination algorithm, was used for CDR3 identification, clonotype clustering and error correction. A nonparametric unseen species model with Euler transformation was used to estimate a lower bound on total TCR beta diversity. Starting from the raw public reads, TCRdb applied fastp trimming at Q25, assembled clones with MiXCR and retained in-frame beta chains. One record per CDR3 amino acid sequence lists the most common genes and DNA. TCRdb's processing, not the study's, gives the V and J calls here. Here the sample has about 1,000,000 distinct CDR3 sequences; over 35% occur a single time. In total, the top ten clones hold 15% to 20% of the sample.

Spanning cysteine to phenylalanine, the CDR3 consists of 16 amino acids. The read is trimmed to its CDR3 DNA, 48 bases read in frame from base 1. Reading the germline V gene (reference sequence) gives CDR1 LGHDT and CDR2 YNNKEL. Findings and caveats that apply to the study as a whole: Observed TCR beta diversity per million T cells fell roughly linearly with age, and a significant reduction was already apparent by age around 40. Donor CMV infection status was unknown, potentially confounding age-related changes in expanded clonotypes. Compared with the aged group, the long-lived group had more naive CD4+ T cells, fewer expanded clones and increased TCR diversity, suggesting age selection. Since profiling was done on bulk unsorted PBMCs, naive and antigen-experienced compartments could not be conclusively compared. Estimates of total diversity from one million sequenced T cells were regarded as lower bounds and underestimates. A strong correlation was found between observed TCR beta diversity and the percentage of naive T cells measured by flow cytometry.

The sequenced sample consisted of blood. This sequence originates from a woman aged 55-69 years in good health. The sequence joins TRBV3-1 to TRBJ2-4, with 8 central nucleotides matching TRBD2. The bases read TGTGCGAGCAGCCAAGGTCGGGAGGGCCTCAAAAACATTCAGTACTTC. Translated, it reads CASSQGREGLKNIQYF. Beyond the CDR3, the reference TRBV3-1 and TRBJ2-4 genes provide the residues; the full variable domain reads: DTAVSQTPKYLVTQMGNDKSIKCEQNLGHDTMYWYKQDSKKFLKIMFSYNNKELIINETVPNRFSPKSPDKAHLNLHINSLELGDSAVYFCASSQGREGLKNIQYFGAGTRLSVL.